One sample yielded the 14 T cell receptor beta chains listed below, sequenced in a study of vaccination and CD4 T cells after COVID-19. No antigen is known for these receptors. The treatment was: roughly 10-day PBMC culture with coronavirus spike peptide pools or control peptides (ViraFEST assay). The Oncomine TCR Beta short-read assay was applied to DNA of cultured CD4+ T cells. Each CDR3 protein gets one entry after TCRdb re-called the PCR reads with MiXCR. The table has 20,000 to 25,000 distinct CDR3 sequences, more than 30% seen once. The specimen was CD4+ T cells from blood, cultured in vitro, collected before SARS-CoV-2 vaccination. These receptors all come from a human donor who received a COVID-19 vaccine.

The CDR3 DNA reads TGTGCCAGCAGCTTAGGCGGTACTGGAACATCCTACGAGCAGTACTTC. It encodes CASSLGGTGTSYEQYF. V and J are TRBV7-2 and TRBJ2-7; D is uncertain. Deletions cut 1 base from V and 1 base from J, with 14 bases between. This CDR3 has 16 amino acids. Germline V gene data show CDR1 as SGHTA and CDR2 as FQGNSA.

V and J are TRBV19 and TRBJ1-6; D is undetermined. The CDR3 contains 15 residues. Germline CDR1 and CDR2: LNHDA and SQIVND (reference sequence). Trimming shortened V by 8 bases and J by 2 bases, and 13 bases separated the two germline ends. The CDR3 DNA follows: TGTGCCAGTTCTGAAGGACGGACCTATAATTCACCCCTCCACTTT. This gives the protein CASSEGRTYNSPLHF.

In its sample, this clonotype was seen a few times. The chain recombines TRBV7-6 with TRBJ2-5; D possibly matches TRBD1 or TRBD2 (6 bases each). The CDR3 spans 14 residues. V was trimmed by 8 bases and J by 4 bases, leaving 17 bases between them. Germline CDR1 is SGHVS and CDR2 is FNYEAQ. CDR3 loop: CASESRGAGETQYF. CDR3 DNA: TGTGCCAGCGAAAGCAGGGGAGCGGGAGAGACCCAGTACTTC.

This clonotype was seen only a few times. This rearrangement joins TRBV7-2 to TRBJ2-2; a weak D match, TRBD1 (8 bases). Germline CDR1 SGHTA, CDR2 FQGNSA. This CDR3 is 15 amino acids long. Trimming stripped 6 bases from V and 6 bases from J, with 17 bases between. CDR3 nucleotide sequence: TGTGCCAGCAGAAACGACAGGGGAGGGTCCGGGGAGCTGTTTTTT. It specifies CASRNDRGGSGELFF.

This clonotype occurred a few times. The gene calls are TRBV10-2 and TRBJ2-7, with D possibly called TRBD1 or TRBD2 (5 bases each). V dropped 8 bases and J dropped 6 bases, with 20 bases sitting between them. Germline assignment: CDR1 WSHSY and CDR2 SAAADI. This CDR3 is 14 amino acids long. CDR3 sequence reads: CASVPTGRLAEQYF. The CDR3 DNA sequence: TGCGCCAGCGTTCCAACGGGACGCTTGGCCGAGCAGTACTTC.

The CDR3 spells CASSLMPGADEAFF. The CDR3 DNA is TGCGCCAGCAGTCTCATGCCAGGGGCGGACGAGGCTTTCTTT. The chain joins TRBV5-1 to TRBJ1-1, with D perhaps matching TRBD1 (6 bases). The germline V gene has CDR1 SGHRS and CDR2 YFSETQ. The CDR3 is made up of 14 amino acids. V was clipped by 5 bases and J by 11 bases, with 22 bases between them.

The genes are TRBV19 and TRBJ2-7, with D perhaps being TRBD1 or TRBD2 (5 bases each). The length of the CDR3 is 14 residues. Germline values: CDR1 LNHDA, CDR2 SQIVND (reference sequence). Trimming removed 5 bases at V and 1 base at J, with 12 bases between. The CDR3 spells CASSSGTESYEQYF. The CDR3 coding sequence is TGTGCCAGTAGTTCCGGGACCGAGTCCTACGAGCAGTACTTC.

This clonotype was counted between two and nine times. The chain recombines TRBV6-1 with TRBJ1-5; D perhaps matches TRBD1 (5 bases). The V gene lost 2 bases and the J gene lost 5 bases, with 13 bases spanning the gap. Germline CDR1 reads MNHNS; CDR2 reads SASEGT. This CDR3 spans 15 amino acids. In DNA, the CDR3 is TGTGCCAGCAGTGAAAGTTCGGTGGGGGATCAGCCCCAGCATTTT. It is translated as CASSESSVGDQPQHF.

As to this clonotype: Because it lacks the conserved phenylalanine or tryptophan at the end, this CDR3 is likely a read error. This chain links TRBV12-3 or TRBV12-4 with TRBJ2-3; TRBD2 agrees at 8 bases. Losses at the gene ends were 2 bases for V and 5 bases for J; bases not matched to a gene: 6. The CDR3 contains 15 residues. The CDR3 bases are TGTGCCAGCAGTTTACGGGGGGGCCGGAGAGATACGCAGTATTCT. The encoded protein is CASSLRGGRRDTQYS.

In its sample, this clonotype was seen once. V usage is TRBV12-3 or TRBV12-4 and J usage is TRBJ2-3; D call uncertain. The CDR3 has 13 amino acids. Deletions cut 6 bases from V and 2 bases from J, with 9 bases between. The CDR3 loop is CASSRGPTDTQYF. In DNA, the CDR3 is TGTGCCAGCAGCCGTGGGCCCACAGATACGCAGTATTTT.

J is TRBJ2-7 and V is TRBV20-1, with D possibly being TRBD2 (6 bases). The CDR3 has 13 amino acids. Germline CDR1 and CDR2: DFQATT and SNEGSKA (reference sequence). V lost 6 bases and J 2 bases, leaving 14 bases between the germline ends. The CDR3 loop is CSAAGTRTYEQYF. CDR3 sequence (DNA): TGCAGTGCCGCCGGGACTCGAACCTACGAGCAGTACTTC.

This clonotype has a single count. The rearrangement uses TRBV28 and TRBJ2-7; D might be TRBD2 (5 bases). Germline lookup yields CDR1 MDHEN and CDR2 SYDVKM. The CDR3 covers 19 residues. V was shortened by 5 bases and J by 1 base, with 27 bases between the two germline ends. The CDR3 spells CASSLRLRIGPSGSYEQYF. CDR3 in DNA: TGTGCCAGCAGTCTCAGATTGCGGATTGGGCCATCGGGGTCCTACGAGCAGTACTTC.

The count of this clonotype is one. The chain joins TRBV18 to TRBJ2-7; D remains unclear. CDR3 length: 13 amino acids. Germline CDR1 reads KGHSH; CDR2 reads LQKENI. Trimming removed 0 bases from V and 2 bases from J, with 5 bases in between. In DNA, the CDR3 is TGTGCCAGCTCACCACCGTCAGCCTACGAGCAGTACTTC. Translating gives CASSPPSAYEQYF.

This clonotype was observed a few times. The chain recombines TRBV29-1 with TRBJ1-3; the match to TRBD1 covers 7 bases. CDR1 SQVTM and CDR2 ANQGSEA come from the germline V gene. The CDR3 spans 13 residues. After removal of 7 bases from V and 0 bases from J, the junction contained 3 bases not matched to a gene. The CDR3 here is CSAWDSSGNTIYF. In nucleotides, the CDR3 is TGCAGCGCTTGGGACAGCTCTGGAAACACCATATATTTT.